The entry below gives a single T cell receptor beta chain sequence along with its context. This specimen belongs to a study of technical replicates of blood from a few donors. TCRdb keeps only in-frame clones here, not all; method: immunoSEQ multiplex PCR. This table holds about 6,900 clones, about 96% found once. The CDR3 contains 15 residues. Germline loops: CDR1 SEHNR, CDR2 FQNEAQ (reference sequence). Trimming took 4 bases from V and 8 from J, leaving 17 bases between them. The sequence was obtained from a human donor in good health. This chain links TRBV7-9 with TRBJ1-4; TRBD1 might be the D (6 bases). Sequenced input: PBMCs. DNA of the CDR3: TGTGCCAGCAGCTGGACACAGGGAACAGGGGAAAAACTGTTTTTT. It yields the protein CASSWTQGTGEKLFF.